The rows below give T cell receptor beta chains drawn from one sample of a study of vaccination and CD4 T cells after COVID-19. TCRdb independently ran MiXCR on the PCR reads; one entry per CDR3 protein. The profile shows 7,500 to 9,000 distinct CDR3 sequences, 20% to 25% of them singletons. No cognate antigen is known for these TCRs. The sequencing here drew on CD4+ T cells from blood, cultured in vitro, taken after SARS-CoV-2 vaccination. The receptors were gathered from a human donor who had recovered from COVID-19. CDR3s leave out the opening cysteine and the closing phenylalanine or tryptophan. Not all rows give a size; the values are once, few, many and, for expanded clones, a class.

length	V	J	size	CDR3
13	TRBV20-1	TRBJ2-3	NA	SARERRRGTDTQY
18	TRBV15	TRBJ2-1	NA	ATSRTSGYTPKASYNEQF
14	TRBV9	TRBJ2-5	NA	ASSVGGGRAPETQY
12	TRBV5-4	TRBJ2-7	NA	ANSLRGVSYEQY
12	TRBV23-1	TRBJ1-6	NA	ATRTGTYNSPLH
15	TRBV6-1	TRBJ1-2	NA	ASSLSTRGRPNYGYT
12	TRBV20-1	TRBJ2-7	few	SAWTSGRAYEQY
10	TRBV5-1	TRBJ1-2	NA	ASSLGGNGYT
12	TRBV27	TRBJ2-1	medium-sized	ASLRDHTYNEQF
12	TRBV10-2	TRBJ2-7	NA	ATSSRGGPLEQY
15	TRBV7-8	TRBJ2-3	NA	ASSAEGGPTSTDTQY
12	TRBV5-4	TRBJ1-5	NA	ASSLDRGNQPQH
11	TRBV20-1	TRBJ1-6	medium-sized	SAPGIINSPLH
14	TRBV20-1	TRBJ1-5	medium-sized	SASSSTGATISPQH
14	TRBV6-5	TRBJ1-2	medium-sized	ASSSGTGGDGYGYT
11	TRBV20-1	TRBJ1-1	medium-sized	SAPGGAKTEAF
17	TRBV7-9	TRBJ1-5	few	ASRGSLDRELYSNQPQH
15	TRBV7-3	TRBJ2-1	few	ASSLTADREYRNEQF
10	TRBV7-9	TRBJ1-6	medium-sized	ASSRGDSPLH
14	TRBV27	TRBJ2-3	NA	ASSKLAGGPSDTQY
13	TRBV28	TRBJ2-2	NA	ASRPGTANTGELF
14	TRBV6-1	TRBJ1-5	few	ASSAWGDYSNQPQH
14	TRBV28	TRBJ1-2	medium-sized	ASSSWGQGRGYGYT
12	TRBV6-4	TRBJ2-1	NA	ASSEGTGGNEQF
12	TRBV10-3	TRBJ1-5	few	AISPGGSNQPQH
12	TRBV7-3	TRBJ2-5	medium-sized	ASSRGTSGETQY
11	TRBV4-3	TRBJ1-6	NA	ASSQDTLSPLH
13	TRBV5-4	TRBJ2-5	few	ASSLAPTGKETQY
12	TRBV20-1	TRBJ2-2	medium-sized	SARGTSGYGELF
10	TRBV4-1	TRBJ2-7	NA	ASSPYIGKKY
12	TRBV6-1	TRBJ2-1	NA	ASSKGGPGNEQF
13	TRBV20-1	TRBJ1-5	medium-sized	SARDMRSDNQPQH
13	TRBV6-2/TRBV6-3	TRBJ1-2	NA	ASSSGQRPNYGYT
12	TRBV5-5	TRBJ1-5	NA	ASSYDSLYQPQH
13	TRBV28	TRBJ2-3	few	ASTRTSTSTDTQY
13	TRBV7-2	TRBJ1-2	medium-sized	ASSLYTRTGEGYT
13	TRBV6-1	TRBJ1-3	few	ASRTGQGDGNTIY
9	TRBV10-3	TRBJ2-5	medium-sized	AISELETQY
11	TRBV5-6	TRBJ2-7	few	ASSTGPPYEQY
13	TRBV6-5	TRBJ1-3	NA	ASSYSEGVGNTIY
13	TRBV24-1	TRBJ2-3	few	ATSDHRGGTDTQY
11	TRBV10-1	TRBJ2-3	few	ASSESSVDTQY
13	TRBV7-9	TRBJ1-5	medium-sized	ASSPTGVALGPQH
14	TRBV4-1	TRBJ2-5	few	ASSQQSSGGLETQY
12	TRBV5-4	TRBJ2-5	NA	ASSADRGQETQY
13	TRBV5-4	TRBJ1-2	few	ASKAQGISGSGYT
16	TRBV21-1	TRBJ1-2	few	ASSKGRRVLGINYGYT
15	TRBV19	TRBJ1-2	NA	ASSLLSPRGIRDGYT
16	TRBV6-5	TRBJ2-1	few	ASSYSKMVGTVHNEQF
16	TRBV6-5	TRBJ2-3	NA	ASSYNSRTSGPTDTQY
12	TRBV20-1	TRBJ2-1	medium-sized	SAVLAGGRNEQF
13	TRBV20-1	TRBJ2-3	medium-sized	SATRVAGGKDTQY
12	TRBV20-1	TRBJ2-1	NA	SASLSGYYNEQF
13	TRBV7-2	TRBJ2-1	few	ASSLDLARNNEQF
11	TRBV25-1	TRBJ2-7	NA	ASKGPGTYEQY
12	TRBV20-1	TRBJ2-7	few	SALSRQGNYEQY
14	TRBV11-1	TRBJ2-1	NA	ASSSRTSGKGNEQF